The 6 T cell receptor beta chains in this list originate from one sample, sequenced in a study of T-cell memory formation after mild COVID-19. TCRdb reprocessed the 5' RACE reads with MiXCR, giving one entry per CDR3 protein. The sample lists around 90,000 distinct CDR3 sequences; less than 15% were seen once. Sample: PBMCs or a T cell subset sorted from them (not recorded which). The source is a man younger than 35 who had mild COVID-19 (a few samples of this study predate the infection). Cell type and time point are not known.

This clonotype was recorded a few times. The chain combines TRBV30 with TRBJ2-7; D unclear. The germline V and J ends were trimmed by 1 base and 7 bases, with 8 bases remaining between them. CDR3 length equals 11 residues. Germline V gene sequence: CDR1 GTSNPN, CDR2 SVGIG (reference sequence). The DNA of the CDR3 is TGTGCCTGGAGTGCCGATCAGGAGCAGTACTTC. This sequence encodes CAWSADQEQYF.

V usage is TRBV2 and J usage is TRBJ1-5; 9 nucleotides line up with TRBD1. V shed 5 bases, J shed 7 bases, and the junction held 9 bases outside the gene matches. The CDR3 has 15 amino acids. CDR1 is SNHLY, CDR2 FYNNEI, per germline. This chain's CDR3 is CASSSGTGFRQPQHF. CDR3 bases: TGTGCCAGCAGTTCCGGGACAGGGTTTAGGCAGCCCCAGCATTTT.

This clonotype was counted between two and nine times. The genes are TRBV3-1 and TRBJ2-5; D might be TRBD2 (6 bases). CDR3 size: 14 residues. CDR1 LGHDT and CDR2 YNNKEL come from the germline V gene (reference sequence). The ends were cut back, 4 bases at V and 1 base at J, with 10 bases in the middle. The CDR3 sequence is CASSRTSPQETQYF. The CDR3 DNA sequence: TGTGCCAGCAGCCGAACTAGCCCCCAAGAGACCCAGTACTTC.

The table lists this clonotype with a few counts. The chain uses TRBV12-3 or TRBV12-4 and TRBJ1-2, with D uncertain. V lost 5 bases to trimming and J lost 6 bases, with 19 bases between them. CDR3 length: 15 residues. The CDR3 sequence: CASSPGHGLVDGYTF. Here the CDR3 DNA reads TGTGCCAGCAGTCCCGGGCACGGCCTGGTGGATGGCTACACCTTC.

V and J are TRBV5-1 and TRBJ2-2, with a tentative D call TRBD1 (7 bases). V lost 4 bases to trimming and J lost 6 bases, with 22 bases between them. The CDR3 runs 17 residues. CDR1 and CDR2 from the germline V gene are SGHRS and YFSETQ. CDR3 in DNA: TGCGCCAGCAGCCCGACGCGGGACAGAACACTCCCCGGGGAGCTGTTTTTT. This gives the protein CASSPTRDRTLPGELFF.

This chain uses TRBV5-1 with TRBJ2-3, with D hard to call. V lost 0 bases, J lost 6 bases, and 11 bases lay in between. The CDR3 spans 14 residues. Germline values: CDR1 SGHRS, CDR2 YFSETQ. The CDR3, as DNA: TGCGCCAGCAGCTTGGAAGGCTATCTGGATACGCAGTATTTT. This codes for CASSLEGYLDTQYF. Together with reference TRBV5-1 and TRBJ2-3, the CDR3 gives the full variable domain: KAGVTQTPRYLIKTRGQQVTLSCSPISGHRSVSWYQQTPGQGLQFLFEYFSETQRNKGNFPGRFSGRQFSNSRSEMNVSTLELGDSALYLCASSLEGYLDTQYFGPGTRLTVL.